Listed below are T cell receptor beta chains from one sample, sequenced in a study of response to subunit inactivated influenza vaccine. Via MiXCR, TCRdb re-called the RT-PCR reads, giving one row per CDR3 protein. The sample shows 540,000 or so distinct CDR3 sequences, 13% of them seen only once. Sequences were derived from PBMCs from blood, sampled about 40 days after vaccination. These receptors were taken from a man aged 50 or older who received an inactivated influenza vaccine. CDR3s include the opening cysteine and the closing phenylalanine or tryptophan. D genes are given only for firm matches. Where a row states a size, it is once, few, many or the class of an expanded clone; other rows omit it.

j_call,v_call,clone_size,d_call,cdr3_aa,cdr3_nt
TRBJ2-7,TRBV7-9,-,-,CASSSGGRDEQYF,TGTGCCAGCAGCTCAGGGGGGCGCGACGAGCAGTACTTC
TRBJ2-7,TRBV29-1,few,TRBD1,CSGKLGQGGEQYF,TGCAGCGGTAAACTAGGACAGGGCGGCGAGCAGTACTTC
TRBJ2-7,TRBV11-2,many,-,CASSYSALYEQYF,TGTGCCAGCAGCTATTCAGCCCTCTACGAGCAGTACTTC
TRBJ2-2,TRBV30,-,-,CAWAGNTGELFF,TGTGCCTGGGCCGGGAACACCGGGGAGCTGTTTTTT
TRBJ2-2,TRBV9,-,TRBD1,CASSYGQGSTGELFF,TGTGCCAGCAGCTATGGACAGGGGAGCACCGGGGAGCTGTTTTTT
TRBJ2-3,TRBV7-6,many,TRBD2,CASSLGAGGSQDTQYF,TGTGCCAGCAGCTTAGGAGCGGGGGGGTCCCAAGATACGCAGTATTTT
TRBJ1-6,TRBV12-3/TRBV12-4,-,TRBD1,CASSRDRGVPLHF,TGTGCCAGCAGTCGGGACAGGGGCGTTCCCCTCCACTTT
TRBJ2-5,TRBV10-3,many,-,CAISESAFQETQYF,TGTGCCATCAGTGAGTCGGCTTTCCAAGAGACCCAGTACTTC
TRBJ1-1,TRBV5-6,few,-,CASSLKVTEAFF,TGTGCCAGCAGCTTGAAAGTAACTGAAGCTTTCTTT
TRBJ2-2,TRBV10-2,-,-,CATLIGANTGELFF,TGCGCCACCCTAATTGGAGCGAACACCGGGGAGCTGTTTTTT
TRBJ1-6,TRBV18,-,-,CASSPGQNRGSPLHF,TGTGCCAGCTCACCTGGACAGAACCGGGGTTCACCCCTCCACTTT
TRBJ1-5,TRBV6-1,few,-,CASSGSGIRGNQPQHF,TGTGCCAGCAGTGGGTCGGGGATAAGGGGCAATCAGCCCCAGCATTTT
TRBJ2-5,TRBV4-3,few,TRBD2,CASSQDGTSVQETQYF,TGCGCCAGCAGCCAAGATGGGACTAGCGTACAAGAGACCCAGTACTTC
TRBJ1-2,TRBV2,few,TRBD1,CASTEPGQRGYTF,TGTGCCAGCACCGAACCGGGACAGCGGGGCTACACCTTC
TRBJ2-3,TRBV5-1,few,-,CASREVSTDTQYF,TGCGCCAGCAGGGAGGTCTCCACAGATACGCAGTATTTT
TRBJ2-6,TRBV7-3,-,-,CASSKTGSWANVLTF,TGTGCCAGCAGCAAAACGGGCTCCTGGGCCAACGTCCTGACTTTC
TRBJ1-6,TRBV5-6,few,-,CASSSKILPLHF,TGTGCCAGCAGCTCGAAAATTCTACCCCTCCACTTT
TRBJ2-7,TRBV29-1,few,-,CSVDLAGGLRGQYF,TGCAGCGTTGATCTGGCAGGAGGTCTACGTGGGCAGTACTTC
TRBJ1-5,TRBV5-5,-,-,CASSLARGGQPQHF,TGTGCCAGCAGCTTGGCCAGGGGTGGCCAGCCCCAGCATTTT
TRBJ2-3,TRBV4-2,-,-,CASSPHVGLAGDTQYF,TGTGCCAGCAGCCCCCACGTCGGCCTAGCCGGAGATACGCAGTATTTT
TRBJ2-5,TRBV9,-,TRBD2,CASSAGTSGKETQYF,TGTGCCAGCAGCGCAGGGACTAGCGGGAAAGAGACCCAGTACTTC
TRBJ2-7,TRBV5-6,-,-,CASSNGNEQYF,TGTGCCAGCAGCAACGGTAACGAGCAGTACTTC
TRBJ2-3,TRBV24-1,many,TRBD2,CATSGFGHSGDSTDTQYF,TGTGCCACCAGTGGATTTGGGCATAGCGGGGATAGCACAGATACGCAGTATTTT
TRBJ2-3,TRBV9,-,TRBD2,CASSQGLNTQYF,TGTGCCAGCAGCCAGGGACTAAATACGCAGTATTTT
TRBJ1-1,TRBV5-5,-,-,CASSQWDLETEAFF,TGTGCCAGCAGCCAATGGGACCTCGAGACTGAAGCTTTCTTT
TRBJ1-1,TRBV6-5,few,TRBD1,CASSSPGTARRSEAFF,TGTGCCAGCAGTTCACCCGGGACAGCCCGGAGGTCTGAAGCTTTCTTT
TRBJ2-1,TRBV3-1,-,-,CASSQAAQSYNEQFF,TGTGCCAGCAGCCAAGCCGCACAAAGCTACAATGAGCAGTTCTTC
TRBJ2-7,TRBV13,few,TRBD2,CASSPPGTSGHPFYEQYF,TGTGCCAGCAGCCCCCCCGGGACTAGCGGACACCCGTTCTACGAGCAGTACTTC
TRBJ1-5,TRBV10-3,-,-,CAITESGGNQPQHF,TGTGCCATCACTGAGTCAGGGGGCAATCAGCCCCAGCATTTT
TRBJ1-5,TRBV29-1,medium-sized,-,CSVTTGGNQPQHF,TGCAGCGTTACAACAGGTGGGAATCAGCCCCAGCATTTT
TRBJ2-3,TRBV9,-,-,CASSVGGRPDTQYF,TGTGCCAGCAGCGTAGGTGGACGCCCGGATACGCAGTATTTT
TRBJ2-5,TRBV5-1,-,-,CASAPAGQGLETQYF,TGCGCCAGCGCACCGGCGGGCCAGGGGTTGGAGACCCAGTACTTC
TRBJ2-7,TRBV11-2,-,-,CASSLVVFRDSYEQYF,TGTGCCAGCAGCTTAGTGGTTTTCAGGGACTCGTACGAGCAGTACTTC
TRBJ2-3,TRBV20-1,-,-,CSAKGGPGDTQYF,TGCAGTGCTAAAGGGGGGCCCGGAGATACGCAGTATTTT
TRBJ2-1,TRBV10-3,many,TRBD2,CAISGSGMSYNEQFF,TGTGCCATCAGTGGGAGCGGGATGTCCTACAATGAGCAGTTCTTC
TRBJ2-3,TRBV7-2,few,-,CASSLNLVDTQYF,TGTGCCAGCAGCTTAAATTTGGTAGATACGCAGTATTTT
TRBJ2-2,TRBV3-1,-,TRBD1,CACSKDRRRRQGSNTGELFF,TGTGCCTGCAGCAAAGATCGCCGGCGCAGACAGGGTTCGAACACCGGGGAGCTGTTTTTT
TRBJ2-5,TRBV5-1,-,TRBD1,CASSLEDRGRETQYF,TGCGCCAGCAGCTTGGAAGACAGGGGGAGAGAGACCCAGTACTTC
TRBJ2-1,TRBV24-1,few,TRBD2,CATSSTSGNEQFF,TGTGCCACCTCTAGCACTAGCGGCAATGAGCAGTTCTTC
TRBJ1-3,TRBV12-3/TRBV12-4,many,TRBD1,CASRLRGHGNTIYF,TGTGCCAGCAGATTAAGGGGGCACGGAAACACCATATATTTT
TRBJ2-7,TRBV29-1,many,TRBD2,CSVEASGRAYEQYF,TGCAGCGTTGAAGCTAGCGGGAGGGCCTACGAGCAGTACTTC
TRBJ2-1,TRBV3-1,-,TRBD2,CASSQEIGPRLAGPLRNEQFF,TGTGCCAGCAGCCAAGAAATAGGCCCCCGCCTAGCGGGACCACTAAGGAATGAGCAGTTCTTC
TRBJ1-4,TRBV12-3/TRBV12-4,few,-,CASSSPPGEKLFF,TGTGCCAGCAGTTCCCCACCGGGAGAAAAACTGTTTTTT
TRBJ2-5,TRBV10-3,many,-,CAIRQGNGFQETQYF,TGTGCCATCAGACAGGGTAACGGGTTTCAAGAGACCCAGTACTTC
TRBJ2-1,TRBV5-1,many,-,CASSRRGARGKSQAYNEQFF,TGCGCCAGCAGCAGGCGCGGGGCGCGGGGAAAATCTCAGGCCTACAATGAGCAGTTCTTC
TRBJ2-2,TRBV20-1,-,-,CSARGGAEGGGELFF,TGCAGTGCTAGAGGAGGGGCCGAGGGGGGCGGGGAGCTGTTTTTT
TRBJ2-3,TRBV29-1,many,TRBD2,CSVEDPTSGRDTQYF,TGCAGCGTTGAAGATCCGACTAGCGGGAGGGATACGCAGTATTTT
TRBJ1-1,TRBV27,few,-,CASSRERDTEAFF,TGTGCCAGCAGCCGAGAGAGGGACACTGAAGCTTTCTTT